This T cell receptor (beta chain) emerged from a study of PD-1 blockade in mismatch repair-deficient tumors. Study-level information: Patients had approximately 12 mismatch repair-deficient cancer types, all previously treated and progressing.

To note about this clone: Its antigen remains unidentified.

Points from the study as a whole: Tumor-resident clones, often undetectable pretreatment in blood, expanded then contracted after pembrolizumab.

Germline V gives CDR1 SGHRS, CDR2 YFSETQ. The CDR3 spans 15 residues. V lost 3 bases and J lost 2; bases outside the gene matches: 2. PCR or immunohistochemistry showed mismatch repair deficiency in every enrolled patient. Profiled with immunoSEQ multiplex PCR; TCRdb holds only in-frame clones, not every one. The table lists approximately 23,000 clones, about four fifths of them singletons, with about 3% in the top ten. V and J are TRBV5-1 and TRBJ2-1; 10 positions match TRBD2. The material sequenced was PBMCs, taken before pembrolizumab treatment. This sequence originates from an adult with mismatch repair-deficient cancer. Here the CDR3 reads CASSSGTSAYNEQFF. In DNA form, the CDR3 reads TGCGCCAGCAGCTCAGGGACTAGCGCCTACAATGAGCAGTTCTTC.